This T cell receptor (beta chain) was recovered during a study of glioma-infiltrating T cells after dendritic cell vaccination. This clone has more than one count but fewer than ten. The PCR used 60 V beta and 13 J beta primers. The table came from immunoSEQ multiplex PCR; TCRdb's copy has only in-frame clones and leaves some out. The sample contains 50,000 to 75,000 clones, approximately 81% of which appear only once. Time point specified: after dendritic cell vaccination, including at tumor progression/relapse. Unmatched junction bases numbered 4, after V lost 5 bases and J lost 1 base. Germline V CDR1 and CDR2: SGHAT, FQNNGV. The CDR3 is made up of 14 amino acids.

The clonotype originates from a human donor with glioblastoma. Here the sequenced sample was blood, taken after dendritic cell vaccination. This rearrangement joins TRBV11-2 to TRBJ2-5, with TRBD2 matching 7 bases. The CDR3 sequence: CASSASGVQETQYF. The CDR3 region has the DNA TGTGCCAGCAGCGCCAGCGGGGTCCAAGAGACCCAGTACTTC.